The 8 T cell receptor beta chains in this list originate from one sample, sequenced in a study of tumor-infiltrating lymphocytes in primary liver carcinoma. Each 20-30 mg portion of unsorted bulk tissue served as the source for co-extraction of RNA and DNA. Using a constant-region primer together with ProtoScript II reverse transcriptase, TCR beta cDNA was made from about 490 ng of total RNA. ARM-PCR, slightly modified, supplied the TCR beta libraries through three nested multiplex PCR rounds. Amplification in the first two PCR rounds was performed using TRBV1-TRBV30 forward primers and a C-beta reverse primer for 9 to 11 cycles each. TCRdb processed the multiplex PCR reads anew with MiXCR; each CDR3 protein has one entry. The sample lists 40,000 to 55,000 distinct CDR3 sequences; 65% to 80% were seen once. The sequenced material came from liver tumor tissue from sampling region 5. As for subset: tumor region T5, tumor centre. These TCRs come from a man aged 35-49 years with primary liver carcinoma and hepatitis B virus infection.

This clonotype was seen only a few times. This chain connects TRBV2 to TRBJ1-5; a possible D gene is TRBD1 (6 bases). Trimming took 6 bases from V and 6 from J, leaving 12 bases between them. The germline V gene encodes CDR1 SNHLY and CDR2 FYNNEI. This CDR3 contains 13 residues. This CDR3 reads CASSTQGSQPQHF. The CDR3 DNA reads TGTGCCAGCAGCACACAGGGCAGTCAGCCCCAGCATTTT. Combining the CDR3 with reference TRBV2 and TRBJ1-5 gives the whole variable domain EPEVTQTPSHQVTQMGQEVILRCVPISNHLYFYWYRQILGQKVEFLVSFYNNEISEKSEIFDDQFSVERPDGSNFTLKIRSTKLEDSAMYFCASSTQGSQPQHFGDGTRLSIL.

Note on this clonotype: One end of the junction is discordant with germline, which a read error may explain. V gene TRBV6-6 combines with J gene TRBJ2-7; D unresolved. The CDR3 loop spans 14 amino acids. Germline V gives CDR1 MNHNY, CDR2 SVGAGI (reference sequence). DNA for the CDR3: TGTGCCAGCAGTCCTCCCGCAGCCTCCTACGAGCAGTGCTTC. It specifies CASSPPAASYEQCF.

Notes on this clonotype: Without the conserved terminal phenylalanine or tryptophan, this CDR3 likely stems from a read error. The chain has TRBV11-2 and TRBJ2-5; a weak D match, TRBD2 (6 bases). The V end was cut by 6 bases, the J end by 0 bases, with 17 bases between. In germline, CDR1 is SGHAT, CDR2 FQNNGV. The CDR3 extends over 16 amino acids. The CDR3 here is CASRSRDSAYQETQYS. The DNA for the CDR3 is TGTGCCAGCAGATCCCGGGACTCAGCGTACCAAGAGACCCAGTACTCC.

As for this clonotype: One end of the junction does not line up with germline, which may come from a read error. V usage is TRBV7-2 and J usage is TRBJ2-1; D may match TRBD1 or TRBD2 (6 bases each). The CDR3 runs 20 residues. CDR1 and CDR2 from the germline V gene are SGHTA and FQGNSA. The CDR3 nucleotides read TGTGCCAGCAGCTTAAGGGGGGCCCTAGCGTCCTACGGCTCCCACAATGAGCAGTTCTTC. Translated, it gives CASSLRGALASYGSHNEQFF.

Remarks on this clonotype: At one of its ends the junction is not consistent with the germline gene, which may arise from a read error. V and J are TRBV11-2 and TRBJ2-7; D unclear. Germline lookup yields CDR1 SGHAT and CDR2 FQNNGV. The CDR3 extends over 15 amino acids. The CDR3 region is CASSLFVGISYVQYF. CDR3 sequence (DNA): TGTGCCAGCAGCCTGTTTGTGGGAATATCCTACGTGCAGTACTTC. The variable domain in full, completed from reference TRBV11-2 and TRBJ2-7, reads EAGVAQSPRYKIIEKRQSVAFWCNPISGHATLYWYQQILGQGPKLLIQFQNNGVVDDSQLPKDRFSAERLKGVDSTLKIQPAKLEDSAVYLCASSLFVGISYVQYFGPGTRLTVT.

Regarding this clonotype: Just one base apart from a much larger clone, this may be a read error. The chain links TRBV12-3 or TRBV12-4 to TRBJ2-3; D gene unclear. The CDR3 consists of 14 residues. The CDR3 loop reads CASSLQDGTDTPYF. The CDR3 nucleotides read TGTGCCAGCAGTTTACAGGACGGCACAGATACGCCGTATTTT.

Worth noting for this clonotype: A single base separates this from a much larger clone, so it may be a read error. The genes are TRBV7-9 and TRBJ2-1; D not certain. The CDR3 extends over 14 amino acids. With 0 bases removed from V and 7 bases from J, the gap between germline ends came to 10 bases. CDR1 SEHNR and CDR2 FQNEAQ come from the germline V gene (reference sequence). The CDR3 coding sequence is TGTGCCAGCAGCTTAGCGCTAGTGGGAAATGAGCAGTTCTTC. Its translation: CASSLALVGNEQFF.

A remark on this clonotype: The CDR3 end shows no conserved phenylalanine or tryptophan, and so a read error is likely. The DNA is left out, because the CDR3 cannot be placed on it with certainty; the CDR3 is given as TCRdb lists it. The chain recombines TRBV11-2 with TRBJ2-7; the table gives TRBD2 as D, unverified against the DNA. The CDR3 has 18 residues if both end residues are counted. Looked up from germline, CDR1 is SGHAT and CDR2 is FQNNGV. CDR3 sequence reads: CASSLSVGLAGGGYDRYL.